This T cell receptor (beta chain) is drawn from a study of blood T cell repertoires in COVID-19. The wider study: There were acute and convalescent COVID-19 samples, and they came from the United States, Italy and Spain. From T cells, B-cell-depleted T cells, or PBMCs came the material, which was cDNA or gDNA.

The CDR3 sequence is 15 residues long. The V gene's germline CDR1 is ENHRY and CDR2 SYGVKD. The V segment lost 0 bases and the J segment 9 bases; nucleotides outside the gene matches: 5. How the authors handled the data: Estimated nucleated cell counts came from reference gene primer amplification. Repertoires were generated with immunoSEQ multiplex PCR, while TCRdb's copy carries only in-frame clones and drops some. V and J calls and clone size follow that table, whereas D and trimming were derived from the DNA. The top ten hold roughly 4.7% of the sample, which has 95,000 to 150,000 clones, 70% to 90% seen once.

This TCR came from a man between 35 and 55 years old with acute or convalescent COVID-19. This chain joins TRBV10-3 and TRBJ1-6; 7 bases agree with TRBD1. Sequenced material: peripheral blood. CDR3 coding DNA: TGTGCCATCAGTGAGTCAGGGACAGTAGTTTCACCCCTCCACTTT. This codes for CAISESGTVVSPLHF.